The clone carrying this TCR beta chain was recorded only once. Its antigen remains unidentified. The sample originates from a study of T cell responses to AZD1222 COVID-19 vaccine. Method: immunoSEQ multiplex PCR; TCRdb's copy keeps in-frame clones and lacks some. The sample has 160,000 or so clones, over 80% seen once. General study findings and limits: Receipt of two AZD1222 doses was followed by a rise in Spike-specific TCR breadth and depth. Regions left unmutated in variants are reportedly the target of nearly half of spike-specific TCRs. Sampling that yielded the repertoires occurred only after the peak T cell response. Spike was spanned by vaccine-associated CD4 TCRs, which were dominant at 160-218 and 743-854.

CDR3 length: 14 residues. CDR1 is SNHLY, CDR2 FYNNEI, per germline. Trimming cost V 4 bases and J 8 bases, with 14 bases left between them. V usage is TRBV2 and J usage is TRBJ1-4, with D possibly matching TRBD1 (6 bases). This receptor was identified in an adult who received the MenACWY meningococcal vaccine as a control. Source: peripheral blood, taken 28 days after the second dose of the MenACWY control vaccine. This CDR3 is CASSAAGEEEKLFF. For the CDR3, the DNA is TGTGCCAGCAGTGCCGCAGGGGAAGAAGAAAAACTGTTTTTT. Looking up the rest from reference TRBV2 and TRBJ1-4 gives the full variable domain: EPEVTQTPSHQVTQMGQEVILRCVPISNHLYFYWYRQILGQKVEFLVSFYNNEISEKSEIFDDQFSVERPDGSNFTLKIRSTKLEDSAMYFCASSAAGEEEKLFFGSGTQLSVL.